These 22 T cell receptor beta chains were all obtained from the same sample, sequenced in a study of Graves' ophthalmopathy and Graves' hyperthyroidism. RNA transcripts were the source from which TCR beta CDR3 regions were amplified. HTBI primers were employed in first-round RT-PCR, then a second-round multiplex PCR followed. Each CDR3 protein is one row after TCRdb ran MiXCR on the multiplex PCR reads. The repertoire has 350,000 or so distinct CDR3 sequences, 17% of them found once; the top ten carry more than 9%. The material sequenced was peripheral blood. These receptors were taken from an adult man with Graves' ophthalmopathy.

This clonotype was observed many times. This chain links TRBV7-8 with TRBJ2-7; D is unclear. V lost 5 bases, J lost 2 bases, and 10 bases lay in between. CDR3 length equals 13 residues. CDR1 is SGHVS, CDR2 FQNEAQ, per germline. The CDR3 DNA reads as TGTGCCAGCAGCGGCCGAGAGACCTACGAGCAGTACTTC. As protein: CASSGRETYEQYF.

This clonotype was picked up a small number of times. The rearrangement links TRBV10-1 to TRBJ2-7; D gene ambiguous. The germline gives CDR1 WNHNN, CDR2 SYGVQD (reference sequence). V lost 2 bases, J lost 2 bases, and 10 bases lay in between. The CDR3 has 14 residues. Here the CDR3 DNA reads TGCGCCAGCAGTGAGACGAGATTCCCCTACGAGCAGTACTTC. It yields the protein CASSETRFPYEQYF.

The chain recombines TRBV2 with TRBJ2-5; D remains unclear. The CDR3 is 14 amino acids. V gave up 4 bases and J gave up 0 bases, with 9 bases separating them. Germline assignment: CDR1 SNHLY and CDR2 FYNNEI. CDR3 region: CASSATWYQETQYF. For the CDR3, the DNA is TGTGCCAGCAGTGCGACCTGGTACCAAGAGACCCAGTACTTC.

Ten or more counts support this clonotype. The chain uses TRBV6-2 or TRBV6-3 and TRBJ1-5; D is unclear. CDR3 length: 14 amino acids. V gave up 6 bases and J gave up 4 bases, with 13 bases separating them. Germline V gene lookup returns CDR1 MNHEY and CDR2 SVGEGT. The CDR3 coding sequence is TGTGCCAGCAGCCGGGCGGCTGTGAATCAGCCCCAGCATTTT. Translating it yields CASSRAAVNQPQHF.

This clonotype has at least ten counts. This chain links TRBV12-3 or TRBV12-4 with TRBJ2-7; TRBD1 or TRBD2 may be the D gene (5 bases each). The V end was cut by 7 bases, the J end by 5 bases, with 15 bases between. The CDR3 covers 13 residues. The CDR3 is CASKWAGRNEQYF. For the CDR3, the DNA is TGTGCCAGCAAGTGGGCAGGGAGAAACGAGCAGTACTTC.

This clonotype has ten or more counts. The chain couples TRBV10-3 to TRBJ1-6; 8 positions match TRBD1. After removal of 6 bases from V and 10 bases from J, the junction contained 8 bases not matched to a gene. This CDR3 has 14 amino acids. Per germline, CDR1 ENHRY and CDR2 SYGVKD. The CDR3 coding sequence is TGTGCCATCAGCGAAGGACAGGGACGGTCACCCCTCCACTTT. Protein product: CAISEGQGRSPLHF.

This clonotype showed up many times. The chain has TRBV19 and TRBJ2-5; D gene ambiguous. This CDR3 comprises 11 residues. Trimming pared 10 bases from V and 5 bases from J, leaving 11 bases between. The germline V gene has CDR1 LNHDA and CDR2 SQIVND (reference sequence). Written as DNA, the CDR3 is TGTGCCACCAGCAAACGGGAGACCCAGTACTTC. Translated, it gives CATSKRETQYF.

This clonotype has a count of ten or more. The rearrangement joins TRBV29-1 to TRBJ1-1; 9 positions agree with TRBD1. The V and J ends lost 3 bases and 5 bases, in that order; junction bases with no gene match: 13. The CDR3 has 16 residues. CDR1 is SQVTM and CDR2 is ANQGSEA in the germline V gene. This CDR3 reads CSVDGETGGIRTEAFF. In DNA, the CDR3 is TGCAGCGTTGATGGCGAGACAGGGGGAATTCGAACTGAAGCTTTCTTT.

Only one count was recorded for this clonotype. Relative to the germline gene, one junction end is altered; a read error may explain this. The chain couples TRBV15 to TRBJ2-7; no clear D gene. CDR3 length: 14 residues. Germline lookup yields CDR1 LNHNV and CDR2 YYDKDF (reference sequence). The CDR3 here is CATSKQSRSYEQCF. CDR3 bases: TGTGCCACCAGCAAGCAGAGCCGCTCCTACGAGCAGTGCTTC.

The J gene is TRBJ1-6, the V gene TRBV30, with TRBD1 matching 10 bases. Germline loops: CDR1 GTSNPN, CDR2 SVGIG (reference sequence). The J segment lost 10 bases and the V segment lost 7 bases, leaving 7 bases of the junction unmatched. This CDR3 is built from 13 residues. CDR3 DNA: TGTGCCTCGGACAGGGGGTTTGAGTCACCCCTCCACTTT. This sequence encodes CASDRGFESPLHF.

This clonotype appeared many times. This chain joins TRBV12-3 or TRBV12-4 and TRBJ1-2, with 8 bases aligning to TRBD1. The CDR3 runs 15 residues. Trimming cost V 5 bases and J 7 bases; bases outside gene matches: 12. The CDR3, as DNA: TGTGCCAGCAGTCAAAGTCGCAGGGGGCTTTTTGGCTACACCTTC. Protein product: CASSQSRRGLFGYTF.

This clonotype was seen repeatedly, ten times or more. DNA of the CDR3: TGTGCCAGCAGCGTCGATCCAAGCTCCTACGAGCAGTACTTC. Amino acids: CASSVDPSSYEQYF. The chain recombines TRBV6-1 with TRBJ2-7; D unclear. CDR1 and CDR2 from the germline V gene are MNHNS and SASEGT. V gave up 6 bases and J gave up 0 bases, with 12 bases separating them. CDR3 length: 14 amino acids.

This clonotype turned up a few times. This chain links TRBV28 with TRBJ2-7, with 10 bases lining up with TRBD2. From germline, CDR1 is MDHEN and CDR2 SYDVKM. The CDR3 is 15 amino acids. V gave up 4 bases and J gave up 2 bases; unmatched junction bases: 5. The CDR3: CASSSGTSVTYEQYF. The CDR3 coding sequence is TGTGCCAGCAGTTCAGGGACTAGCGTCACCTACGAGCAGTACTTC.

This clonotype has at least ten counts. This chain connects TRBV6-5 to TRBJ1-6, with D uncertain. Germline CDR1 reads MNHEY; CDR2 reads SVGAGI. Deletions cut 2 bases from V and 0 bases from J, with 11 bases between. This CDR3 contains 17 residues. Written as DNA, the CDR3 is TGTGCCAGCAGTTACGCTAGCAGGAGCTCCTATAATTCACCCCTCCACTTT. This gives the protein CASSYASRSSYNSPLHF.

This clonotype was observed at least ten times. The genes are TRBV20-1 and TRBJ2-5; possibly TRBD2 for D (6 bases). The germline gives CDR1 DFQATT, CDR2 SNEGSKA (reference sequence). The CDR3 covers 14 residues. V was clipped by 6 bases and J by 5 bases, with 19 bases between them. The CDR3 sequence: CSAVTSNLGETQYF. The CDR3 DNA reads TGCAGTGCGGTGACTAGTAACCTAGGCGAGACCCAGTACTTC.

This clonotype was recorded many times. The V gene is TRBV29-1, the J gene TRBJ2-5; no reliable D call. The CDR3 covers 13 residues. With 3 bases removed from V and 2 bases from J, the gap between germline ends came to 10 bases. From germline, CDR1 is SQVTM and CDR2 ANQGSEA. The CDR3 loop reads CSVDRRGQETQYF. In nucleotides, the CDR3 is TGCAGCGTTGACCGGAGAGGTCAAGAGACCCAGTACTTC.

For this clonotype: A much larger clone lies a single base off, so this may be a read error. The chain uses TRBV7-9 and TRBJ1-2; the D is unclear. This CDR3 region has 14 residues. Germline V CDR1 and CDR2: SEHNR, FQNEAQ (reference sequence). The CDR3 DNA reads as TGTGCCAGCAGCTTTCCCGGTGAGGGCTATGGCTACGCCTTC. Its translation: CASSFPGEGYGYAF.

The chain combines TRBV12-3 or TRBV12-4 with TRBJ1-5, with TRBD1 matching over 10 bases. J was trimmed by 4 bases and V by 6 bases; bases with no gene match: 9. This CDR3 is 16 amino acids long. The CDR3 region is CASSQEGQGPNQPQHF. The CDR3 DNA follows: TGTGCCAGCAGCCAGGAGGGACAGGGGCCAAATCAGCCCCAGCATTTT.

CDR3 amino acids: CASSVTSGISYEQYF. The DNA for the CDR3 is TGTGCCAGCAGCGTGACTAGCGGCATCTCCTACGAGCAGTACTTC. The rearrangement links TRBV9 to TRBJ2-7; 9 nucleotides match TRBD2. Germline V gives CDR1 SGDLS, CDR2 YYNGEE. The V and J ends lost 2 bases and 0 bases, in that order; junction bases with no gene match: 3. This CDR3 is built from 15 residues.

This clonotype showed up many times. V usage is TRBV19 and J usage is TRBJ1-2; 11 bases are a match to TRBD1. With 7 bases clipped from V and 4 bases from J, the junction kept 8 bases outside the gene matches. The CDR3 contains 15 residues. Per the germline V gene, CDR1 is LNHDA and CDR2 is SQIVND (reference sequence). The CDR3 DNA reads TGTGCCAGTACCGGGACAGGGGGTTTGTCCTATGGCTACACCTTC. It codes for CASTGTGGLSYGYTF.

As for this clonotype: The limits of the CDR3 on the DNA are not certain, so only TCRdb's listed CDR3 is given. V and J are TRBV15 and TRBJ1-1; the table's D call of TRBD1 was not tested on the DNA. Per the germline V gene, CDR1 is LNHNV and CDR2 is YYDKDF (reference sequence). The CDR3 is 14 residues long, counting both termini. The CDR3 region is CATSRVGQGAAACF.

This clonotype has at least ten counts. V and J are TRBV19 and TRBJ1-2; 8 bases line up with TRBD1. The CDR3 is 15 residues long. From germline, CDR1 is LNHDA and CDR2 SQIVND (reference sequence). The V segment lost 3 bases and the J segment 3 bases; nucleotides outside the gene matches: 6. The CDR3, as DNA: TGTGCCAGTAGTATTTTGACAGGGGCGGACTATGGCTACACCTTC. It specifies CASSILTGADYGYTF. Using reference TRBV19 and TRBJ1-2 for the parts outside the CDR3, the full variable domain is DGGITQSPKYLFRKEGQNVTLSCEQNLNHDAMYWYRQDPGQGLRLIYYSQIVNDFQKGDIAEGYSVSREKKESFPLTVTSAQKNPTAFYLCASSILTGADYGYTFGSGTRLTVV.